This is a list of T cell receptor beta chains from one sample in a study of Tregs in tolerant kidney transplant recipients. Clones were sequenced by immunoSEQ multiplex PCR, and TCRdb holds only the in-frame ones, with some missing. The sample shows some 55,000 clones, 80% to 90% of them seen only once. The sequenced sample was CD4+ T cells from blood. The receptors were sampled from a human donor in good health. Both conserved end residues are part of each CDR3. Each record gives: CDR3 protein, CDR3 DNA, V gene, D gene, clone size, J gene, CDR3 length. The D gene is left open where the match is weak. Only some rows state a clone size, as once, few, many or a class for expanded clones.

CDR3 protein: CASSRDSYGYTF
CDR3 DNA: TGTGCCAGCAGCCGGGACAGTTATGGCTACACCTTC
V gene: TRBV2
D gene: TRBD1
clone size: -
J gene: TRBJ1-2
CDR3 length: 12

CDR3 protein: CASSLEGGMDTQYF
CDR3 DNA: TGCGCCAGCAGCTTGGAGGGCGGGATGGATACGCAGTATTTT
V gene: TRBV5-1
D gene: -
clone size: few
J gene: TRBJ2-3
CDR3 length: 14

CDR3 protein: CASSQKTLAGGNRNEQFF
CDR3 DNA: TGCGCCAGCAGCCAAAAGACCTTAGCGGGAGGGAATCGGAATGAGCAGTTCTTC
V gene: TRBV4-1
D gene: TRBD2
clone size: -
J gene: TRBJ2-1
CDR3 length: 18

CDR3 protein: CASSVGTSGRMVETQYF
CDR3 DNA: TGTGCCAGCAGCGTCGGGACTAGCGGGAGGATGGTCGAGACCCAGTACTTC
V gene: TRBV9
D gene: TRBD2
clone size: -
J gene: TRBJ2-5
CDR3 length: 17

CDR3 protein: CASSMGGPYGYTF
CDR3 DNA: TGTGCCAGCAGCATGGGCGGGCCCTATGGCTACACCTTC
V gene: TRBV7-9
D gene: -
clone size: -
J gene: TRBJ1-2
CDR3 length: 13

CDR3 protein: CASSLVGASGGLVDTQYF
CDR3 DNA: TGTGCCAGCAGCCTAGTAGGGGCTAGCGGGGGCCTTGTAGATACGCAGTATTTT
V gene: TRBV7-2
D gene: TRBD2
clone size: -
J gene: TRBJ2-3
CDR3 length: 18

CDR3 protein: CAWSTASGNTIYF
CDR3 DNA: TGTGCCTGGAGTACAGCCTCTGGAAACACCATATATTTT
V gene: TRBV30
D gene: -
clone size: -
J gene: TRBJ1-3
CDR3 length: 13

CDR3 protein: CASSFRANYGYTF
CDR3 DNA: TGCGCCAGCAGTTTCAGGGCTAACTATGGCTACACCTTC
V gene: TRBV5-1
D gene: -
clone size: few
J gene: TRBJ1-2
CDR3 length: 13

CDR3 protein: CASSLQGAADTEAFF
CDR3 DNA: TGTGCCAGCAGTCTACAGGGGGCGGCGGACACTGAAGCTTTCTTT
V gene: TRBV6-5
D gene: TRBD1
clone size: -
J gene: TRBJ1-1
CDR3 length: 15

CDR3 protein: CASSLESATNEKLFF
CDR3 DNA: TGTGCCAGCAGCTTAGAATCTGCAACTAATGAAAAACTGTTTTTT
V gene: TRBV7-2
D gene: -
clone size: -
J gene: TRBJ1-4
CDR3 length: 15

CDR3 protein: CASSYEPQSPLHF
CDR3 DNA: TGTGCCAGCAGTTACGAGCCGCAATCACCCCTCCACTTT
V gene: TRBV6-5
D gene: -
clone size: -
J gene: TRBJ1-6
CDR3 length: 13

CDR3 protein: CASSSPTSGGYNEQFF
CDR3 DNA: TGTGCCAGCAGCTCCCCGACTAGCGGGGGTTACAATGAGCAGTTCTTC
V gene: TRBV7-3
D gene: TRBD2
clone size: -
J gene: TRBJ2-1
CDR3 length: 16

CDR3 protein: CASSRNYATDTQYF
CDR3 DNA: TGTGCCAGCAGCCGAAACTACGCCACAGATACGCAGTATTTT
V gene: TRBV4-2
D gene: -
clone size: -
J gene: TRBJ2-3
CDR3 length: 14

CDR3 protein: CASSRIQGAGNTEAFF
CDR3 DNA: TGCGCCAGCAGCCGCATACAGGGGGCAGGGAACACTGAAGCTTTCTTT
V gene: TRBV4-1
D gene: TRBD1
clone size: -
J gene: TRBJ1-1
CDR3 length: 16

CDR3 protein: CASSLQRNQETQYF
CDR3 DNA: TGTGCCAGCAGCTTGCAGCGGAATCAAGAGACCCAGTACTTC
V gene: TRBV5-6
D gene: -
clone size: -
J gene: TRBJ2-5
CDR3 length: 14

CDR3 protein: CASSPGGTGYEQYF
CDR3 DNA: TGTGCCAGCTCACCTGGCGGGACAGGGTACGAGCAGTACTTC
V gene: TRBV18
D gene: TRBD1
clone size: -
J gene: TRBJ2-7
CDR3 length: 14

CDR3 protein: CASSVNEYEQYF
CDR3 DNA: TGTGCCAGCAGCGTCAATGAATACGAGCAGTACTTC
V gene: TRBV9
D gene: -
clone size: -
J gene: TRBJ2-7
CDR3 length: 12

CDR3 protein: CASSVDRGDWEKLFF
CDR3 DNA: TGTGCCAGCAGTGTAGACAGGGGAGATTGGGAAAAACTGTTTTTT
V gene: TRBV6-1
D gene: TRBD1
clone size: -
J gene: TRBJ1-4
CDR3 length: 15

CDR3 protein: CASTTQGAQYF
CDR3 DNA: TGTGCCAGCACGACCCAGGGGGCCCAGTACTTC
V gene: TRBV7-8
D gene: TRBD1
clone size: -
J gene: TRBJ2-5
CDR3 length: 11

CDR3 protein: CASGLVLGGPQPYNEQFF
CDR3 DNA: TGTGCTAGTGGTTTGGTACTGGGAGGGCCCCAGCCCTACAATGAGCAGTTCTTC
V gene: TRBV12-5
D gene: TRBD2
clone size: -
J gene: TRBJ2-1
CDR3 length: 18